Shown below are 14 T cell receptor beta chains from a single sample sequenced in a study of graft-versus-host responses after intestinal transplantation. Clones were sequenced by immunoSEQ multiplex PCR, and TCRdb holds only the in-frame ones, with some missing. The sample lists approximately 49,000 clones, around 95% occurring once. The antigens for these receptors are not known. Sample: unstimulated CD8+ T cells sorted from spleen or lymph node cells, taken before transplant. These receptors were collected from a human donor who was the organ donor for an intestinal transplant.

The chain uses TRBV4-1 and TRBJ2-7; perhaps TRBD1 as D (5 bases). With 0 bases removed from V and 2 bases from J, the gap between germline ends came to 11 bases. Per germline, CDR1 MGHRA and CDR2 YSYEKL. The CDR3 is 15 amino acids. The CDR3 here is CASSQDGQDTYEQYF. In DNA, the CDR3 is TGCGCCAGCAGCCAAGATGGTCAGGACACCTACGAGCAGTACTTC.

The rearrangement joins TRBV2 to TRBJ1-2; unclear D gene. CDR3 length: 16 amino acids. With 4 bases removed from V and 3 bases from J, the gap between germline ends came to 18 bases. The germline CDR1 and CDR2 sequences are SNHLY and FYNNEI. CDR3 amino acids: CASSGRRVPADYGYTF. CDR3 DNA sequence: TGTGCCAGCAGTGGGAGGAGGGTACCGGCGGACTATGGCTACACCTTC.

The chain employs TRBV5-1 and TRBJ2-6; D not resolved. With 4 bases removed from V and 1 base from J, the gap between germline ends came to 15 bases. The CDR3 contains 17 residues. CDR1 is SGHRS, CDR2 YFSETQ, per germline. In DNA, the CDR3 is TGCGCCAGCAGCCCAACGGTGACTTCGTCTGGGGCCAACGTCCTGACTTTC. The encoded protein is CASSPTVTSSGANVLTF.

The chain combines TRBV6-5 with TRBJ1-1, with D uncertain. V was pared by 0 bases and J by 1 base, with 9 bases between. This CDR3 has 15 amino acids. CDR1 MNHEY and CDR2 SVGAGI come from the germline V gene. The CDR3 DNA is TGTGCCAGCAGTTACTCGATAACCGGGAACACTGAAGCTTTCTTT. Its translation: CASSYSITGNTEAFF.

V and J are TRBV13 and TRBJ1-2; TRBD1 aligns across 10 bases. Losses at the gene ends were 5 bases for V and 4 bases for J; bases not matched to a gene: 13. The CDR3 has 17 amino acids. Germline CDR1 and CDR2: PRHDT and FYEKMQ (reference sequence). The DNA of the CDR3 is TGTGCCAGCAGCCCCCCCGGGACAGGGGATCAGCTCTATGGCTACACCTTC. It codes for CASSPPGTGDQLYGYTF.

The CDR3 DNA sequence: TGTGCCAGCAGCTTTAGGACAGGTGGAGATACGCAGTATTTT. This codes for CASSFRTGGDTQYF. The J gene is TRBJ2-3, the V gene TRBV11-3, with 7 bases fitting TRBD1. Germline assignment: CDR1 SGHNT and CDR2 YENEEA. Trimming cost V 3 bases and J 5 bases; bases outside gene matches: 5. The CDR3 extends over 14 amino acids.

V and J are TRBV12-5 and TRBJ1-1; possibly TRBD1 for D (6 bases). There are 16 residues in the CDR3. Germline V gene data show CDR1 as LGHNT and CDR2 as FRNRAP. V was clipped by 2 bases and J by 2 bases, with 15 bases between them. DNA of the CDR3: TGTGCTAGTGGTTTGCCGCCGGGACACCTAAACACTGAAGCTTTCTTT. Its protein is CASGLPPGHLNTEAFF.

The rearrangement joins TRBV6-1 to TRBJ2-7; perhaps D is TRBD1 or TRBD2 (5 bases each). This CDR3 comprises 13 residues. The V end lost 6 bases, the J end lost 3 bases, and 12 bases lay between the germline ends. Germline V gene lookup returns CDR1 MNHNS and CDR2 SASEGT. CDR3 sequence: CASSHRTLYEQYF. DNA of the CDR3: TGTGCCAGCAGCCACAGGACTCTCTACGAGCAGTACTTC.

This clone has only one observation. The CDR3 spells CASSLVSPPRGYGYTF. For the CDR3, the DNA is TGTGCCAGCAGTTTAGTCTCCCCCCCTAGGGGCTATGGCTACACCTTC. This chain connects TRBV27 to TRBJ1-2; tentative D call: TRBD1 (5 bases). The CDR3 is made up of 16 amino acids. The V gene lost 2 bases and the J gene lost 4 bases, with 17 bases spanning the gap. The V gene's germline CDR1 is MNHEY and CDR2 SMNVEV (reference sequence).

The J gene is TRBJ1-1, the V gene TRBV30, with D unclear. The germline CDR1 and CDR2 sequences are GTSNPN and SVGIG (reference sequence). CDR3 size: 18 residues. Trimming cost V 0 bases and J 1 base, with 21 bases left between them. The DNA for the CDR3 is TGTGCCTGGAGTGTACTAACGGGAACTCCGACCTCGAACACTGAAGCTTTCTTT. It encodes CAWSVLTGTPTSNTEAFF.

The sample holds one count of this clone. The chain uses TRBV7-2 and TRBJ2-5; 7 bases align to TRBD2. The DNA end is a closer match to TRBJ2-7, so the J assignment may be wrong. This CDR3 region has 13 residues. Looked up from germline, CDR1 is SGHTA and CDR2 is FQGNSA. The CDR3 DNA follows: TGTGCCAGCATGGCTAGCGGTTTCTACGAGCAGTACTTC. Translation: CASMASGFYEQYF.

The gene calls are TRBV7-9 and TRBJ2-3; D unresolved. There are 17 residues in the CDR3. The germline V gene encodes CDR1 SEHNR and CDR2 FQNEAQ (reference sequence). V dropped 5 bases and J dropped 1 base, with 19 bases sitting between them. This CDR3 reads CASSHFPPMEGTDTQYF. The CDR3, as DNA: TGTGCCAGCAGCCATTTCCCCCCAATGGAAGGCACAGATACGCAGTATTTT.

The CDR3 region is CASSLVSRGGEGDTQYF. CDR3 sequence (DNA): TGTGCCAGCAGCTTAGTCTCGAGGGGTGGAGAAGGAGATACGCAGTATTTT. This sequence joins TRBV7-8 and TRBJ2-3; D possibly uses TRBD1 or TRBD2 (5 bases each). The V end was cut by 1 base, the J end by 5 bases, with 19 bases between. The CDR3 is 17 residues long. CDR1 and CDR2 (germline): SGHVS, FQNEAQ.

The chain uses TRBV9 and TRBJ1-2, with D perhaps matching TRBD1 (5 bases). Germline CDR1 is SGDLS and CDR2 is YYNGEE. This CDR3 is 17 amino acids long. Between the trimmed V and J ends, which lost 5 bases and 2 bases, there was a span of 22 bases. The DNA for the CDR3 is TGTGCCAGCAGATCGGGGGGGTTCACAAACCCAAACTATGGCTACACCTTC. This sequence encodes CASRSGGFTNPNYGYTF. Combining the CDR3 with reference TRBV9 and TRBJ1-2 gives the whole variable domain DSGVTQTPKHLITATGQRVTLRCSPRSGDLSVYWYQQSLDQGLQFLIQYYNGEERAKGNILERFSAQQFPDLHSELNLSSLELGDSALYFCASRSGGFTNPNYGYTFGSGTRLTVV.